The 8 T cell receptor beta chains reported below all come from one sample, sequenced in a study of blood T cell repertoires in COVID-19. Clones were read by immunoSEQ multiplex PCR, and TCRdb kept only the in-frame ones, dropping some. The sample records around 110,000 clones, about 91% being singletons. The sample consisted of peripheral blood. Source of these receptors: a man aged 45-60 years with active or convalescent COVID-19.

The CDR3: CASRTGQGADYGYTF. Written as DNA, the CDR3 is TGTGCCAGTCGCACAGGACAGGGGGCAGACTATGGCTACACCTTC. This chain uses TRBV19 with TRBJ1-2; 11 bases map to TRBD1. The CDR3 extends over 15 amino acids. V trimming: 8 bases; J trimming: 3 bases; junction bases outside the gene matches: 8. Germline CDR1 is LNHDA and CDR2 is SQIVND (reference sequence).

The chain uses TRBV5-1 and TRBJ2-5, with 10 nucleotides matching TRBD2. Germline CDR1 and CDR2: SGHRS and YFSETQ. J lost 2 bases, V lost 4 bases, and 8 bases had no gene match. CDR3 length: 16 amino acids. In DNA, the CDR3 is TGCGCCAGCAGCCCCAGACTAGCGGGTGTACAAGAGACCCAGTACTTC. It encodes CASSPRLAGVQETQYF.

V usage is TRBV7-9 and J usage is TRBJ2-1; 9 bases map to TRBD2. V lost 5 bases to trimming and J lost 7 bases; unmatched junction nucleotides: 12. The CDR3 is 16 amino acids. Germline assignment: CDR1 SEHNR and CDR2 FQNEAQ (reference sequence). The CDR3 nucleotides are TGTGCCAGCAGCCCGCCGAGAGGCGGGAGGGCTAATGAGCAGTTCTTC. Its translation: CASSPPRGGRANEQFF.

This rearrangement joins TRBV28 to TRBJ2-3; TRBD1 aligns across 7 bases. This CDR3 comprises 12 residues. After removal of 4 bases from V and 8 bases from J, the junction contained 3 bases not matched to a gene. CDR1 is MDHEN, CDR2 SYDVKM, per germline. CDR3 nucleotide sequence: TGTGCCAGCAGTTCGACAGGGACTACGCAGTATTTT. Amino acids: CASSSTGTTQYF.

This chain joins TRBV3-1 (or the pseudogene TRBV3-2) and TRBJ2-7, with TRBD1 identical over 7 bases. The trim removed 4 bases at V and 4 bases at J, leaving 10 bases unmatched. The CDR3 contains 15 residues. Per germline, CDR1 LGHDT and CDR2 YNNKEL (reference sequence). This CDR3 reads CASSLRTGVGYEQYF. DNA for the CDR3: TGTGCCAGCAGCCTTCGGACAGGAGTTGGATACGAGCAGTACTTC.

The J gene is TRBJ1-4, the V gene TRBV18, with 8 bases fitting TRBD1. This CDR3 has 15 amino acids. After removal of 3 bases from V and 6 bases from J, the junction contained 6 bases not matched to a gene. Germline values: CDR1 KGHSH, CDR2 LQKENI. The CDR3 DNA sequence: TGTGCCAGCTCACCCTCCGGGACAGGTGATGAAAAACTGTTTTTT. This gives the protein CASSPSGTGDEKLFF.

The V gene is TRBV14, the J gene TRBJ2-3, with D unclear. Trimming left V 3 bases short and J 2 bases short, with 6 bases between. Germline CDR1 reads SGHDN; CDR2 reads FVKESK. CDR3 length: 13 residues. CDR3 in DNA: TGTGCCAGCAGCCACATAGACACAGATACGCAGTATTTT. Its translation is CASSHIDTDTQYF.

V is TRBV2 and J is TRBJ2-7, with 7 positions matching TRBD2. This CDR3 comprises 17 residues. Germline values: CDR1 SNHLY, CDR2 FYNNEI. The V segment lost 7 bases and the J segment 6 bases; nucleotides outside the gene matches: 21. The CDR3 region is CASKNSVMREKGFEQYF. The CDR3 DNA follows: TGTGCCAGCAAAAATAGTGTTATGCGGGAGAAGGGGTTCGAGCAGTACTTC.